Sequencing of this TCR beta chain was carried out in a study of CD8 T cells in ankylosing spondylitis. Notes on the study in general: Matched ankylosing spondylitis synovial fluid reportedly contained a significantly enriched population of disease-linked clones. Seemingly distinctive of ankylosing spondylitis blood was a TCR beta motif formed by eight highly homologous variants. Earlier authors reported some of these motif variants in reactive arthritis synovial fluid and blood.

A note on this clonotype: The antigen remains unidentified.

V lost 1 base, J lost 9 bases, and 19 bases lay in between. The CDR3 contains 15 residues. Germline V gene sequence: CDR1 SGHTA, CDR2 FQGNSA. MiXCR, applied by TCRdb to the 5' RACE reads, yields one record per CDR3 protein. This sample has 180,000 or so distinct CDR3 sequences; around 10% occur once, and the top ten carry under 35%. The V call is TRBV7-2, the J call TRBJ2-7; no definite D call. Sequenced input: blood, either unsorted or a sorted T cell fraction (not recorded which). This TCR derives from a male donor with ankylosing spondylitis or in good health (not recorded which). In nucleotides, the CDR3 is TGTGCCAGCAGCTTAGATCGTCAAACCGGAGTGGGGCAGTACTTC. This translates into CASSLDRQTGVGQYF.